This paragraph covers one T cell receptor (beta chain) sequence. What it binds is not known. The data belong to a study of T cell responses to AZD1222 COVID-19 vaccine. Findings of the study overall: Nearly half of spike-specific TCRs reportedly target unmutated variant regions. Only a handful of AZD1222 recipients, six or seven in all, had baseline seropositivity. Every sample of the repertoires postdated the peak T cell response. There were mostly white British donors and more females than males, and clonal diversity was possibly underestimated.

CDR3 length: 12 amino acids. Germline V CDR1 and CDR2: ENHRY, SYGVKD. Between the trimmed V and J ends, which lost 5 bases and 7 bases, there was a span of 6 bases. The data were produced by immunoSEQ multiplex PCR, yet TCRdb's version contains in-frame clones alone and is incomplete. The sample has about 120,000 clones; around 83% are singletons. This sequence was found in an adult who received the AZD1222 COVID-19 vaccine. The sequencing used peripheral blood, collected 28 days after the second AZD1222 dose. The chain is built from TRBV10-3 and TRBJ1-6, with D hard to call. The chain's CDR3 is CAISSQNSPLHF. In nucleotides, the CDR3 is TGTGCCATCAGTTCACAGAATTCACCCCTCCACTTT.